Listed below are T cell receptor beta chains from one sample, sequenced in a study of T cells in Graves' hyperthyroidism and ophthalmopathy. MiXCR, applied by TCRdb to the multiplex PCR reads, yields one record per CDR3 protein. This sample has fewer than 350,000 distinct CDR3 sequences; roughly a fifth occur once, and the top ten carry about two fifths. Material for sequencing was blood. Source of these receptors: a man aged 50-59 years with Graves' ophthalmopathy. CDR3s include the opening cysteine and the closing phenylalanine or tryptophan. A D gene is named only where the DNA matches it firmly. The listing skips clone size in some rows; elsewhere it reads once, few, many or a size class.

TRBV7-6	many	TRBJ2-1	-	TGTGCCAGCAGCTTTTCGGCCTCCTACAATGAGCAGTTCTTC	CASSFSASYNEQFF
TRBV19	-	TRBJ2-3	TRBD2	TGTGCCAGTAGTGTAGCGGGAGGGGCAGATACGCAGTATTTT	CASSVAGGADTQYF
TRBV28	-	TRBJ1-1	-	TGTGCCAGCAGTTTATGGGCTGGAGGTACTGAAGCTTTCTTT	CASSLWAGGTEAFF
TRBV6-6	-	TRBJ2-5	-	TGTGCCAGCAGTTACTCGTCTAGAACAGAGGCCCAGTACTTC	CASSYSSRTEAQYF
TRBV19	-	TRBJ1-5	TRBD1	TGTGCCAGCATACCGGGACAGGGGCGAAATCAGCCCCAGCATTTT	CASIPGQGRNQPQHF
TRBV5-1	few	TRBJ2-2	TRBD2	TGCGCCAGCAGCCCGGGACTAGCGACAACCGGGGAGCTGTTTTTT	CASSPGLATTGELFF
TRBV7-2	many	TRBJ2-7	-	TGTGCCAGCAGCTCCGGGCCCGTACTCTCCTACGAGCAGTACTTC	CASSSGPVLSYEQYF
TRBV27	-	TRBJ2-7	-	TGTGCCAGCAGTCCCAATTACAGGACGTCACCGACCGCCCGTGAGCAGTACTTC	CASSPNYRTSPTAREQYF
TRBV30	many	TRBJ1-1	-	TGTGCCTGGAGTGTTGCGGGTGAAGCTTTCTTT	CAWSVAGEAFF
TRBV5-5	few	TRBJ2-3	-	TGTGCCAGCAGGAAAAGGGCCGGCCCAGACGGTTCAGATACGCAGTATTTT	CASRKRAGPDGSDTQYF
TRBV9	many	TRBJ2-2	-	TGTGCCAGCAGCGTAGGCCAATCGAACACCGGGGAGCTGTTTTTT	CASSVGQSNTGELFF
TRBV6-1	once	TRBJ1-4	-	TGTGCCAGCAGTGGGTCGGGTACAGGGGAAAAACTGTTTTTT	CASSGSGTGEKLFF
TRBV19	few	TRBJ2-1	-	TGTGCCAGTAGTAGTGGGGGAAAGGGAGTCAACAATGAGCAGTTCTTC	CASSSGGKGVNNEQFF
TRBV12-3/TRBV12-4	-	TRBJ1-3	-	TGTGCCAGCAGTTTAACAGGGAGGGCTGGAAACACCATATATTTT	CASSLTGRAGNTIYF
TRBV20-1	many	TRBJ1-2	-	TGCAGTGCTAGGCCTGGACAGTACTATGGCTACACCTTC	CSARPGQYYGYTF
TRBV28	many	TRBJ1-5	-	TGTGCCAGCAGTTTAAGGGCAGGGTTTCAGCCCCAGCATTTT	CASSLRAGFQPQHF
TRBV5-6	-	TRBJ2-3	TRBD2	TGTGCCAGCAGCTTAAGCGGGAGGAGCACAGATACGCAGTATTTT	CASSLSGRSTDTQYF
TRBV7-9	-	TRBJ1-4	-	TGTGCCAGCAGCCGAGACCCGGAGCACGAAAAACTGTTTTTT	CASSRDPEHEKLFF
TRBV28	few	TRBJ1-5	-	TGTGCCAGCAGTTTAGAGGTAGGATTTGGTCAGCCCCAGCATTTT	CASSLEVGFGQPQHF
TRBV6-1	few	TRBJ1-2	-	TGTGCCAGCAGTGCTTCCCATCGAGCTCATGGCTACACCTTC	CASSASHRAHGYTF
TRBV15	few	TRBJ2-7	TRBD2	TGTGCCACCAGCAGAGTCGAGCGGGACTACGAGCAGTACTTC	CATSRVERDYEQYF
TRBV10-3	few	TRBJ2-1	TRBD2	TGTGCCATCCTTCAGGAGATGGTAGCGGGAACGAAAAATGAGCAGTTCTTC	CAILQEMVAGTKNEQFF
TRBV9	-	TRBJ2-2	-	TGTGCCAGCAGCGTAGGAGGGGGGACCGGGGAGCTGTTTTTT	CASSVGGGTGELFF
TRBV4-1	-	TRBJ2-7	TRBD1	TGTGCCAGCAGCCAAGATCGAGACAGGGATTTCTCCTACGAGCAGTACTTC	CASSQDRDRDFSYEQYF
TRBV7-3	-	TRBJ1-2	-	TGTGCCAGCAGCTTATCACCCCAAGAATATGGCTACACCTTC	CASSLSPQEYGYTF
TRBV3-1	many	TRBJ2-4	-	TGTGCCAGCAGCGGCCAGGGGGGCAAAAACATTCAGTACTTC	CASSGQGGKNIQYF
TRBV7-2	many	TRBJ2-3	-	TGTGCCAGCAGCTTAACCCCCGGACATAGCACAGATACGCAGTATTTT	CASSLTPGHSTDTQYF
TRBV11-3	-	TRBJ2-1	-	TGTGCCAGCAGCTCGACCTCCTACAATGGGCAGTTCTTC	CASSSTSYNGQFF
TRBV6-6	few	TRBJ2-1	TRBD1	TGTGCCAGCAGTTACTCCGGGACAGAGTACAATGAGCAGTTCTTC	CASSYSGTEYNEQFF
TRBV4-1	-	TRBJ2-7	TRBD1	TGCGCCAGCAGCAACCCGACAGGGGGCGGGTGGCAGTACTTC	CASSNPTGGGWQYF
TRBV20-1	few	TRBJ2-2	-	TGCAGTGCTAGAGATGGAGCTCGTGAATGGACCGGGGAGCTGTTTTTT	CSARDGAREWTGELFF
TRBV28	-	TRBJ2-5	-	TGTGCCAGCAACCCAATAGTGCTAGTTGAGGGGGAGACCCAGTACTTC	CASNPIVLVEGETQYF
TRBV3-1	few	TRBJ2-3	-	TGTGCCAGCAGCCAGCAGCGAAACACAGATACGCAGTATTTT	CASSQQRNTDTQYF
TRBV20-1	many	TRBJ2-7	TRBD2	TGCAGTGCTAGCCCGGGTAGCGGGAGGGGTTACGAGCAGTACTTC	CSASPGSGRGYEQYF
TRBV5-1	-	TRBJ2-2	-	TGCGCCAGCAAGGAGGGCACCGGGGAGCTGTTTTTT	CASKEGTGELFF
TRBV12-3/TRBV12-4	many	TRBJ1-2	TRBD1	TGTGCCAGCAGTTTAGGACAGGGTGGCTACACCTTC	CASSLGQGGYTF
TRBV10-3	few	TRBJ2-3	-	TGTGCCTCCAGGACCGGCGGGGGCACAGATACGCAGTATTTT	CASRTGGGTDTQYF
TRBV29-1	few	TRBJ2-2	TRBD1	TGCAGCGCGGACAGGGCGAACACCGGGGAGCTGTTTTTT	CSADRANTGELFF
TRBV2	many	TRBJ1-2	-	TGTGCCAGCAGTGTGGGCAGCCTGGGCTACACCTTC	CASSVGSLGYTF